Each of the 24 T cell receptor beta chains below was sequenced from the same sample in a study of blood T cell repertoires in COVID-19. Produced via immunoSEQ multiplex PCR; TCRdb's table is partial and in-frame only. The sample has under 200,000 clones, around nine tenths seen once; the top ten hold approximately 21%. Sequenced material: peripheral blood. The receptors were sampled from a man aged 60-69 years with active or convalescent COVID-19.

The CDR3 DNA reads as TGTGCCAGCAGCCTGGACAGGGAAGGCGGCTACACCTTC. This translates into CASSLDREGGYTF. The genes are TRBV5-4 and TRBJ1-2; 8 nucleotides match TRBD1. This CDR3 comprises 13 residues. V was clipped by 4 bases and J by 8 bases; unmatched bases: 7. CDR1 is SGHNT and CDR2 is YYREEE in the germline V gene (reference sequence).

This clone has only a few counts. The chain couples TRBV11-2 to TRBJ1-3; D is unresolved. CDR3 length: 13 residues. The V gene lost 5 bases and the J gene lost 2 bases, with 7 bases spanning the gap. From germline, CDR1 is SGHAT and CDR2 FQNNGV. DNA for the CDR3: TGTGCCAGCAGCCATTCCCCTGGAAACACCATATATTTT. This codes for CASSHSPGNTIYF. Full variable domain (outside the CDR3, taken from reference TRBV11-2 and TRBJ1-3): EAGVAQSPRYKIIEKRQSVAFWCNPISGHATLYWYQQILGQGPKLLIQFQNNGVVDDSQLPKDRFSAERLKGVDSTLKIQPAKLEDSAVYLCASSHSPGNTIYFGEGSWLTVV.

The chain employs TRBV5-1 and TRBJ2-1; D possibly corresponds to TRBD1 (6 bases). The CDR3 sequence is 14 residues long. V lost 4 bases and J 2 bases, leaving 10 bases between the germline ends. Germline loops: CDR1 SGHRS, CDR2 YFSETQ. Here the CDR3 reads CASSIRGAYNEQFF. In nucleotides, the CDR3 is TGCGCCAGCAGCATCAGGGGTGCCTACAATGAGCAGTTCTTC. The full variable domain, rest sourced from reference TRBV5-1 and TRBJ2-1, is KAGVTQTPRYLIKTRGQQVTLSCSPISGHRSVSWYQQTPGQGLQFLFEYFSETQRNKGNFPGRFSGRQFSNSRSEMNVSTLELGDSALYLCASSIRGAYNEQFFGPGTRLTVL.

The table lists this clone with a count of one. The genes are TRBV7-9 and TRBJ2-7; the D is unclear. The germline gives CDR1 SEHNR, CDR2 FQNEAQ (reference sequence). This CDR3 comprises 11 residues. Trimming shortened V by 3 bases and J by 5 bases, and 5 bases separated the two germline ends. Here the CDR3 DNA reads TGTGCCAGCAGCTTTAGTGACGAGCAGTACTTC. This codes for CASSFSDEQYF.

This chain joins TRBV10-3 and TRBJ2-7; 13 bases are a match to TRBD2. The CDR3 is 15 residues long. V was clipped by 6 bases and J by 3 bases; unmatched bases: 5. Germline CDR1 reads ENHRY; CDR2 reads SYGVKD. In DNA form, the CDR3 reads TGTGCCATCAGAGGACTAGCGGGGGCCCTCTACGAGCAGTACTTC. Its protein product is CAIRGLAGALYEQYF.

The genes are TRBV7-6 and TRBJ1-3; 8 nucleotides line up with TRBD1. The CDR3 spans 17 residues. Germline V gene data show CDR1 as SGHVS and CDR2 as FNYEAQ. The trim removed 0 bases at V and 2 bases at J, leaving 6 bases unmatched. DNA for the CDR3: TGTGCCAGCAGCTTAGCGCAGGGGGCGCACACTGGAAACACCATATATTTT. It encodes CASSLAQGAHTGNTIYF.

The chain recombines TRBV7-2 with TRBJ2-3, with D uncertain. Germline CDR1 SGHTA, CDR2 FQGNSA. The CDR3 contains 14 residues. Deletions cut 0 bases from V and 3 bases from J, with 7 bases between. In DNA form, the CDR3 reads TGTGCCAGCAGCTTAGCCAGGTCGACAGATACGCAGTATTTT. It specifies CASSLARSTDTQYF.

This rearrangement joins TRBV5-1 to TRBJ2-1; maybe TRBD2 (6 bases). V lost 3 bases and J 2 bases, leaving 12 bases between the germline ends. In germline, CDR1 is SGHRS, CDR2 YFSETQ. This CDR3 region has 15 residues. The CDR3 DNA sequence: TGCGCCAGCAGCTCCGGGACTCCTACCTACAATGAGCAGTTCTTC. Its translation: CASSSGTPTYNEQFF.

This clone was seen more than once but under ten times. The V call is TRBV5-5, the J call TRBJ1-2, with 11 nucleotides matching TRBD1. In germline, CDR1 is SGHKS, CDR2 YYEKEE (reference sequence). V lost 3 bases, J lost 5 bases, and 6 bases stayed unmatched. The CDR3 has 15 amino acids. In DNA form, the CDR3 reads TGTGCCAGCAGCTCCCGGACAGGGGGCCCATATGGCTACACCTTC. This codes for CASSSRTGGPYGYTF.

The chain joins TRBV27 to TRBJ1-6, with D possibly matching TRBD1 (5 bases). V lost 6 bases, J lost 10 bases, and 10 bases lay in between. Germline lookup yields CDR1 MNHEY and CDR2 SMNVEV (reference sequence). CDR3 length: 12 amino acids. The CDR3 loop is CASSLGGSPLHF. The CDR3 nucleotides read TGTGCCAGCAGCCTCGGGGGGTCACCCCTCCACTTT.

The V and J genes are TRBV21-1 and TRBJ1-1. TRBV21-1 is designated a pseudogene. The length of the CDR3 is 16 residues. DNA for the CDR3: TGTGCCAGCAGCAAAGCATGGGGGGGGTCGTACACTGAAGCTTTCTTT. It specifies CASSKAWGGSYTEAFF.

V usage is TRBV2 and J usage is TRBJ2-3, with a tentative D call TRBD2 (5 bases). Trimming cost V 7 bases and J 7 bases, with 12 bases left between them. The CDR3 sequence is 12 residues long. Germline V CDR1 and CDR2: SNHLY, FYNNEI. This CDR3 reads CASNPTGYTQYF. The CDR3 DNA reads TGTGCCAGCAACCCGACGGGGTATACGCAGTATTTT.

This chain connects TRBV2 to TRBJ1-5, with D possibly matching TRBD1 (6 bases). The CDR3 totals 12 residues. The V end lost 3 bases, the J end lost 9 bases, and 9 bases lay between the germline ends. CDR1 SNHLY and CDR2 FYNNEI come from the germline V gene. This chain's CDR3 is CASSDGQSPQHF. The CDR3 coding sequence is TGTGCCAGCAGTGACGGACAGTCGCCCCAGCATTTT.

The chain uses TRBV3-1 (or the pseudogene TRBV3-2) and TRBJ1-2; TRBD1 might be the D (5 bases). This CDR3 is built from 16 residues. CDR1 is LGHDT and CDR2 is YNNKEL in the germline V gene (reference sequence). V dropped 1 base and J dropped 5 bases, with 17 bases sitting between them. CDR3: CASSQGLSVGGYGYTF. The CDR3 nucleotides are TGTGCCAGCAGCCAAGGTCTGAGCGTGGGGGGGTATGGCTACACCTTC.

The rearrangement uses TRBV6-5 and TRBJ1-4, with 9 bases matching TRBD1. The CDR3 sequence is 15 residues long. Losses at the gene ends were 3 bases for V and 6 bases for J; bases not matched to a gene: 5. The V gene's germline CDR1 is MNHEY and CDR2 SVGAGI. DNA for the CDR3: TGTGCCAGCAGTTATGGCGGGACAGGGTATGAAAAACTGTTTTTT. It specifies CASSYGGTGYEKLFF.

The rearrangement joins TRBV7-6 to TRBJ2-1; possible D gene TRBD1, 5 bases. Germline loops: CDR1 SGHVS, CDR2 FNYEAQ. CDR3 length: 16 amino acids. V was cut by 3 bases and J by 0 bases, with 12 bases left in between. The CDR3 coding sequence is TGTGCCAGCAGCTTGGCGACAGATCTCTCCTACAATGAGCAGTTCTTC. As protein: CASSLATDLSYNEQFF.

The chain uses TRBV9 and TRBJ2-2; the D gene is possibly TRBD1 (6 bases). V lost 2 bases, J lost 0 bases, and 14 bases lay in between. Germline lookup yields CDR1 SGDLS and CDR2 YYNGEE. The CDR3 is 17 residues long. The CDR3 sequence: CASSVQSRTANTGELFF. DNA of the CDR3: TGTGCCAGCAGCGTTCAATCGCGGACAGCGAACACCGGGGAGCTGTTTTTT.

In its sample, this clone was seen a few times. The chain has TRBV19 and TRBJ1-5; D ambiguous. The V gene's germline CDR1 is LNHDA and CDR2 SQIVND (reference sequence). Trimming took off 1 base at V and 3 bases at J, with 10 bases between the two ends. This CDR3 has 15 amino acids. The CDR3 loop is CASSIVEVFNQPQHF. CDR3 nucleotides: TGTGCCAGTAGTATAGTTGAGGTTTTCAATCAGCCCCAGCATTTT.

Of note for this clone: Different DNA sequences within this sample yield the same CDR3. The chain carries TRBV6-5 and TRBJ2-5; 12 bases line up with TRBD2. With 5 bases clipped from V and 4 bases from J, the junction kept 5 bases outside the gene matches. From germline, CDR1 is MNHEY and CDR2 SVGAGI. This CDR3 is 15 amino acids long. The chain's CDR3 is CASSPSGGAGETQYF. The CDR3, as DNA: TGTGCCAGCAGTCCTAGCGGGGGGGCCGGAGAGACCCAGTACTTC.

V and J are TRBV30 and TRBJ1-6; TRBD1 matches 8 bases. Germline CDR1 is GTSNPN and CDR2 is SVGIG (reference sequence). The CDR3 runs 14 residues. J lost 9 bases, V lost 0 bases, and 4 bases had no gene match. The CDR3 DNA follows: TGTGCCTGGAGTGTGTTTCAGGGGGCTTCACCCCTCCACTTT. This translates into CAWSVFQGASPLHF.

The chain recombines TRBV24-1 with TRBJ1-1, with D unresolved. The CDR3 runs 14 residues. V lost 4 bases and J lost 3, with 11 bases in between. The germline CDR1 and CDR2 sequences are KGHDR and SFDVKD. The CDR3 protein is CATSDGGRDTEAFF. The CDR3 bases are TGTGCCACCAGTGACGGTGGGCGGGACACTGAAGCTTTCTTT.

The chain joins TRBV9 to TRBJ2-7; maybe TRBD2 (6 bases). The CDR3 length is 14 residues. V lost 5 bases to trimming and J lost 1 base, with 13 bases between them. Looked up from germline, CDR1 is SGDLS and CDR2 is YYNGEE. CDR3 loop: CASSPAGLSYEQYF. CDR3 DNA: TGTGCCAGCAGTCCAGCGGGCTTGTCCTACGAGCAGTACTTC. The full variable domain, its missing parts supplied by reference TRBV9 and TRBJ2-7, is DSGVTQTPKHLITATGQRVTLRCSPRSGDLSVYWYQQSLDQGLQFLIQYYNGEERAKGNILERFSAQQFPDLHSELNLSSLELGDSALYFCASSPAGLSYEQYFGPGTRLTVT.

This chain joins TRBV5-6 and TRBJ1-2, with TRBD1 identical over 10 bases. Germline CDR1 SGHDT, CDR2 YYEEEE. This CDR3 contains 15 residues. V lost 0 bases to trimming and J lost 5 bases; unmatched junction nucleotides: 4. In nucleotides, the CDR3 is TGTGCCAGCAGCTTGGGACAGGGGGCTAGGTATGGCTACACCTTC. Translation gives CASSLGQGARYGYTF.

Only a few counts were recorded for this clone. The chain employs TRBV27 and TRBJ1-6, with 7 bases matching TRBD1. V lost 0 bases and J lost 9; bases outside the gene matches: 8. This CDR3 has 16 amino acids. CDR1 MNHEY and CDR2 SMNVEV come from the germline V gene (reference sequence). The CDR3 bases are TGTGCCAGCAGTTTATCGGGCCAGACAGGGACTTCACCCCTCCACTTT. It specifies CASSLSGQTGTSPLHF.